This TCR beta chain originates from a study of shared clonotypes between healthy human individuals. The CDR3 has 14 amino acids. CDR1 is SGHTA and CDR2 is FQGNSA in the germline V gene. The V end lost 3 bases, the J end lost 3 bases, and 12 bases lay between the germline ends. Terminally differentiated effector memory CD45RA+ cells were excluded from the naive CD8 cells, which were CD45RO-negative and positively selected for CCR7. Adult Caucasians living in Nashville, Tennessee made up all of the donors. Once extracted for a subset, genomic DNA was divided evenly among several immunoSEQ plates. Clones were read by immunoSEQ multiplex PCR, and TCRdb kept only the in-frame ones, dropping some. In the table there are about 2 million clones, 85% to 95% of which are singletons.

The specimen sequenced was naive CD8+ T cells sorted from blood. The chain links TRBV7-2 to TRBJ2-7, with D tentatively TRBD2 (6 bases). The receptor was isolated from a man aged 18 to 29 in good health. CDR3 in amino acids: CASSLTRLFYEQYF. As DNA, the CDR3 is TGTGCCAGCAGCTTGACTAGACTGTTCTACGAGCAGTACTTC.